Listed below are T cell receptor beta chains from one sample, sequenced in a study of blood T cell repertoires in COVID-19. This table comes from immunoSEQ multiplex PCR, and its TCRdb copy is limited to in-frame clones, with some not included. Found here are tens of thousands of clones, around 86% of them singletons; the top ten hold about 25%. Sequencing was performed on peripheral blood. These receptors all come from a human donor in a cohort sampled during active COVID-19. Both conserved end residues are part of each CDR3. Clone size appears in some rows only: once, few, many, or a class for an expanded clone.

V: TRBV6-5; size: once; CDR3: CASSYGAGINYGYTF
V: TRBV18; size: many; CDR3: CASSRGGTYEQYF
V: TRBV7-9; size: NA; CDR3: CASSQSGGAWNEQFF
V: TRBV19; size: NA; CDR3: CAKQSLRLQCPNYGYTF
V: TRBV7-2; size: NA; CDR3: CASSSSPLTRAGEQYF
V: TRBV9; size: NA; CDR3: CASSTGDTQYF
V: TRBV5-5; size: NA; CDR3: CASRSSGPGGVTDTQYF
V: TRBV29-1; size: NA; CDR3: CSVVWAGGPSNNEKLFF
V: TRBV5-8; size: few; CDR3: CASSLEAGQISYEQYF
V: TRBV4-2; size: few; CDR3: CASSQWSRDQPQHF
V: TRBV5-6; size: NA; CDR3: CASSLGWGGETQYF
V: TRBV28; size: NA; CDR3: CASSLRSGAVYF
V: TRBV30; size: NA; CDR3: CAWSTGVTDTQYF
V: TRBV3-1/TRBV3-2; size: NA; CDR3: CASSQTGIPETQYF
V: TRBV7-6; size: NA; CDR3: CASSKTGGREQYF
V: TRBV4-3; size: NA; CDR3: CASSQAGTVSSGANVLTF
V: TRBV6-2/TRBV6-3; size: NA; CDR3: CASSSRQGYTEAFF
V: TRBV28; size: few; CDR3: CASSPDSQKNTGELFF
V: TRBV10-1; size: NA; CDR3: CASSTGTGGEQYF
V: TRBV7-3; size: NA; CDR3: CASSFSSGNSYNEQFF
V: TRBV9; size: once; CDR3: CASSPRADSGRYGYTF
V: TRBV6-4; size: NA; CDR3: CASSDSGDGYNEQFF
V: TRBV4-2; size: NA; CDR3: CASSQRTLGETQYF
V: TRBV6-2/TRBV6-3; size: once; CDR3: CASSFIPSNEQFF
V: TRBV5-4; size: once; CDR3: CASSPSSDRGRNEQYF
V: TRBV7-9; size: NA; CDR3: CASSKTGGEQYF
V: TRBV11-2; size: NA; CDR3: CASSDRPGPTDTQYF
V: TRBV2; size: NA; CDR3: CASRGDSYEQYF
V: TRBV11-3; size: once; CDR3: CASSPGTSGRGDTQYF
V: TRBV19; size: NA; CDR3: CASSIGAKSYTF
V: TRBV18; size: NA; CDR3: CASSPPSGTGARHEQFF
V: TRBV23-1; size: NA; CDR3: CASSPPGFWWEQYF
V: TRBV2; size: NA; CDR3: CASSYRGQETQYF
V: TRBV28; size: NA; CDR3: CASSLTGGSIETQYF
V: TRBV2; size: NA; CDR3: CASSWTGQGGKTQYF
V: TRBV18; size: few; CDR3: CASSAGTGNYGYTF
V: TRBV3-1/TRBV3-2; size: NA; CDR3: CASSQDVGQPQHF
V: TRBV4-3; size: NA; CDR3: CASSQDRSTDTQYF
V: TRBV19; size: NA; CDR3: CASSIEGTSGTASGANVLTF
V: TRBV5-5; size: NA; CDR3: CASSLTDRGIDTQYF
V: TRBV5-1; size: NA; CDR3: CASSLGGGGITDTQYF
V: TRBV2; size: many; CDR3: CASSDRQVSNQPQHF
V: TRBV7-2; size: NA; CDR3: CASSFTGEANGELFF
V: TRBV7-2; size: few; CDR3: CASSFNPGLSYSPLHF
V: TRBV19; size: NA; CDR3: CASSILPGSTGGGTEAFF